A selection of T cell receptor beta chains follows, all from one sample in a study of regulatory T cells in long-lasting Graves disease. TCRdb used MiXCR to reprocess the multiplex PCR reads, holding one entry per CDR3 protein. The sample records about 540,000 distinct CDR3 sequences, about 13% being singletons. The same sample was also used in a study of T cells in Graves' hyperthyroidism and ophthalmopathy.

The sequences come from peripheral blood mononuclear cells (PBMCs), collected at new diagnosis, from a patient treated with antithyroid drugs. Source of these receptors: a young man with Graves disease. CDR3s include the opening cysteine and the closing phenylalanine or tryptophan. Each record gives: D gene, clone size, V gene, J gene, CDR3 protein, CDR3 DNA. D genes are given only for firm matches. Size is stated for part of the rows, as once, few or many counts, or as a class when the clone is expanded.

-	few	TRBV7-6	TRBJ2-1	CASSPLGSGNYNEQFF	TGTGCCAGCAGCCCCCTCGGAAGCGGTAACTACAATGAGCAGTTCTTC
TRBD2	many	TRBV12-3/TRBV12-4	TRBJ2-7	CASSPIFFSGVYEQYF	TGTGCCAGCAGTCCTATTTTTTTTAGCGGGGTTTACGAGCAGTACTTC
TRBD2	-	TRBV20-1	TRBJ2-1	CSGLAGWDEQFF	TGCAGTGGACTAGCGGGCTGGGATGAGCAGTTCTTC
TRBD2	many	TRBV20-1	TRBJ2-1	CSSGTSAYNEQFF	TGCAGTAGCGGGACTAGCGCTTACAATGAGCAGTTCTTC
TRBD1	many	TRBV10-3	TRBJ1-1	CAIGLRDSMNTEAFF	TGTGCCATCGGGCTCCGGGACAGCATGAACACTGAAGCTTTCTTT
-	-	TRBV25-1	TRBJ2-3	CASRTYTDTQYF	TGTGCCAGTCGGACCTACACAGATACGCAGTATTTT
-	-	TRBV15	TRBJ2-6	CATGLGGTGANVLTF	TGTGCCACCGGACTTGGGGGAACTGGGGCCAACGTCCTGACTTTC
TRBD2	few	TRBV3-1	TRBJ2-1	CASSQRMTSGRFYEQFF	TGTGCCAGCAGCCAAAGGATGACTAGCGGGAGATTCTATGAGCAGTTCTTC
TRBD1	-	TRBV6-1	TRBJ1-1	CASKTGTTMNTEAFF	TGTGCCAGCAAGACAGGGACGACTATGAACACTGAAGCTTTCTTT
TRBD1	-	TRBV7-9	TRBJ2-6	CASSLGQGEYAGANVLTF	TGTGCCAGCAGCCTGGGACAGGGAGAATATGCTGGGGCCAACGTCCTGACTTTC
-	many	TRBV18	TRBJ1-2	CASSPGALNYGYTF	TGTGCCAGCTCACCAGGGGCATTGAACTATGGCTACACCTTC
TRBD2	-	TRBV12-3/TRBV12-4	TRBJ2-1	CASSLGLGGKQFF	TGTGCCAGCAGTTTAGGTTTGGGGGGGAAGCAGTTCTTC
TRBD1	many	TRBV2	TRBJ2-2	CAGSRDSYTGELFF	TGTGCCGGCTCCCGGGACAGCTACACCGGGGAGCTGTTTTTT
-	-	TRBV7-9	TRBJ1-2	CASSLLWGEYYGYTF	TGTGCCAGCAGCTTACTATGGGGCGAATACTATGGCTACACCTTC
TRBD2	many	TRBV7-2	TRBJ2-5	CASSRRGRREGGETQYF	TGTGCCAGCAGCCGCAGAGGGAGGAGGGAGGGCGGGGAGACCCAGTACTTC
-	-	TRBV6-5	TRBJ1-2	CASSYSILGAGGATNYGYTF	TGTGCCAGCAGTTACTCGATTTTGGGGGCGGGGGGGGCGACTAACTATGGCTACACCTTC
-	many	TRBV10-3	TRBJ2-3	CAISDPDTQYF	TGTGCCATCAGTGACCCAGATACGCAGTATTTT
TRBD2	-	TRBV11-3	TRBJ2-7	CASSQFVLAGLYEQYF	TGCGCCAGCAGCCAGTTTGTCCTAGCGGGACTCTACGAGCAGTACTTC
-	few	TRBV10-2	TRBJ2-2	CASSLPAAPNTGELFF	TGCGCCAGCAGCCTACCCGCGGCGCCGAACACCGGGGAGCTGTTTTTT
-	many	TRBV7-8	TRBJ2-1	CASSPPRHNNNEQFF	TGTGCCAGCAGCCCCCCTCGACACAACAACAATGAGCAGTTCTTC
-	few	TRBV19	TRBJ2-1	CASSIVAGGYESYNEQFF	TGTGCCAGTAGTATTGTGGCAGGCGGCTACGAGTCCTACAATGAGCAGTTCTTC
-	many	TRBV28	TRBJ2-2	CASAEPNTGELFF	TGTGCCAGTGCGGAACCGAACACCGGGGAGCTGTTTTTT
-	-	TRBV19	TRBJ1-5	CASRGGYISNQPQHF	TGTGCCAGTAGGGGGGGTTATATCAGCAATCAGCCCCAGCATTTT
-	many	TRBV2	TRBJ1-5	CASSLGWEQPQHF	TGTGCCAGCAGTCTAGGGTGGGAACAGCCCCAGCATTTT
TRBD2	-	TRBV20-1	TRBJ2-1	CSARDSLAGAPGEQFF	TGCAGTGCTAGAGATTCCCTAGCGGGAGCGCCGGGGGAGCAGTTCTTC
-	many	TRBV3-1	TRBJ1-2	CASSAGENYGYTF	TGTGCCAGCAGCGCCGGGGAAAACTATGGCTACACCTTC
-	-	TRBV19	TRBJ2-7	CASSIARVDEQYF	TGTGCCAGTAGTATCGCGAGGGTAGACGAGCAGTACTTC
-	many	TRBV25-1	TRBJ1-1	CASSHPRMNTEAFF	TGTGCCAGCAGCCACCCGCGGATGAACACTGAAGCTTTCTTT
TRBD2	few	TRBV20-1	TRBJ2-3	CSAGPMRERIDTQYF	TGCAGTGCTGGGCCTATGCGGGAGCGTATAGATACGCAGTATTTT
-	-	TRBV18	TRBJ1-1	CASSPPRGTEAFF	TGTGCCAGCTCACCTCCACGGGGGACTGAAGCTTTCTTT
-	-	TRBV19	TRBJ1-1	CASLPPGVAEAFF	TGTGCCAGCCTGCCCCCCGGAGTCGCTGAAGCTTTCTTT
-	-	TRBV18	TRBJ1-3	CASSLKTDRNTIYF	TGTGCCAGCTCACTCAAAACAGACCGAAACACCATATATTTT
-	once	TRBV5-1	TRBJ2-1	CASRFRDESHSEQFF	TGCGCCAGCAGATTCCGGGACGAAAGTCACAGTGAGCAGTTCTTC
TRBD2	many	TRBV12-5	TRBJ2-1	CASGLATSGEQFF	TGTGCTAGTGGTTTGGCGACTAGCGGGGAGCAGTTCTTC
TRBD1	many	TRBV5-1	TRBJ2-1	CATGTAPNEQFF	TGCGCCACCGGGACAGCACCCAATGAGCAGTTCTTC
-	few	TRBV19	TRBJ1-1	CASSKKKGTEAFF	TGTGCCAGTAGTAAGAAAAAGGGCACTGAAGCTTTCTTT
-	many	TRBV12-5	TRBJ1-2	CASGLPPIPDGYTF	TGTGCTAGTGGTTTGCCCCCGATTCCCGATGGCTACACCTTC
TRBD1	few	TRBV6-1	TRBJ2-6	CASGDSSGANVLTF	TGTGCCAGCGGGGACAGCTCTGGGGCCAACGTCCTGACTTTC
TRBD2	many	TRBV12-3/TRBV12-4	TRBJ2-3	CASSFSGRAADTQYF	TGTGCCAGCAGTTTCAGCGGGAGGGCCGCAGATACGCAGTATTTT
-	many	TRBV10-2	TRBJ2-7	CASSEDGHSYEQYF	TGCGCCAGCAGTGAGGACGGGCACTCCTACGAGCAGTACTTC
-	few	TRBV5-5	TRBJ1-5	CASSFGGEQPQHF	TGTGCCAGCAGCTTCGGGGGGGAACAGCCCCAGCATTTT
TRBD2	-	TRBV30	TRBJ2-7	CAWSFKGLASYEQYF	TGTGCCTGGAGTTTTAAGGGACTAGCGTCCTACGAGCAGTACTTC
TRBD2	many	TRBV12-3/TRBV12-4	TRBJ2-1	CASSFGEGSSEQFF	TGTGCCAGCAGTTTTGGGGAGGGAAGTAGTGAGCAGTTCTTC
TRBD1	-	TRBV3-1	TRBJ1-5	CASSQAQGAGQPQHF	TGTGCCAGCAGCCAAGCCCAGGGGGCAGGTCAGCCCCAGCATTTT
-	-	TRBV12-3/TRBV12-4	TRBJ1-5	CASSFRLPDQPQHF	TGTGCCAGCAGTTTCCGGCTACCAGATCAGCCCCAGCATTTT